This TCR beta chain was captured by sequencing in a study of cytomegalovirus exposure and HLA in healthy donors. The overall study: There were 90 million to 130 million unique TCR beta sequences, drawn from about 179 million T cells, in an earlier analysis. General study results and limits: In a later analysis, V- and J-gene trimming of beta chains associated with a DCLRE1C missense variant, replicated independently. Most TCR beta V segments were productive about 87% or about 30% of the time in an earlier analysis.

The PCR used 60 Vbeta and 13 Jbeta primers. Profiled with immunoSEQ multiplex PCR; TCRdb holds only in-frame clones, not every one. The data contain about 180,000 clones, around three quarters of them singletons. As to this clone: What it binds is not known.

The CDR3 has 15 amino acids. J gave up 5 bases and V 5 bases, and 6 bases lay outside the gene matches. CDR1 is SGHTA and CDR2 is FQGNSA in the germline V gene. This sequence was found in a man in his forties in good health and CMV-seronegative. Sample: PBMCs. The chain links TRBV7-2 to TRBJ1-6, with 7 bases identical to TRBD1. The CDR3 DNA sequence: TGTGCCAGCAGCCTTCTGGGACAGAATAATTCACCCCTCCACTTT. Its translation is CASSLLGQNNSPLHF.